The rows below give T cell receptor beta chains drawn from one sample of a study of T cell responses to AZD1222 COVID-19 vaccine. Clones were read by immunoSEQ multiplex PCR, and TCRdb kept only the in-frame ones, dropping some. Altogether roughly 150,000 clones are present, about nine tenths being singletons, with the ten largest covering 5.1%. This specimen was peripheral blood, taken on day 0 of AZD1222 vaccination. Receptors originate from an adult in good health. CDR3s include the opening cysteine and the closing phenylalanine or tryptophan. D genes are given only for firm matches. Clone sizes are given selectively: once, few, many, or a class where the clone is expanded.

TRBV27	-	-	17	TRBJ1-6	TGTGCCAGCAGTTTACTGTATCGCAGCTCCTATAATTCACCCCTCCACTTT	CASSLLYRSSYNSPLHF
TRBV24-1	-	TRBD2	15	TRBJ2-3	TGTGCCACCAGTGATGGGGGACTAGTCACAGATACGCAGTATTTT	CATSDGGLVTDTQYF
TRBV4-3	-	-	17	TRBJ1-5	TGCGCCAGCAGCCAATCACCCTTCGGGACAATCAATCAGCCCCAGCATTTT	CASSQSPFGTINQPQHF
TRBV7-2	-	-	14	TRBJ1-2	TGTGCCAGCAGCTTACAGACATCTAACTATGGCTACACCTTC	CASSLQTSNYGYTF
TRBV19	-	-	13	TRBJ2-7	TGTGCCAGTAGTAGGCGGGAAGGAGACGAGCAGTACTTC	CASSRREGDEQYF
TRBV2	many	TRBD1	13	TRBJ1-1	TGTGCCAGCAGGCTGACAGGGACCACTGAAGCTTTCTTT	CASRLTGTTEAFF
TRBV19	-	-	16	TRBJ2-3	TGTGCCAGTAGTATATCCGCCACGGGGTACACAGATACGCAGTATTTT	CASSISATGYTDTQYF
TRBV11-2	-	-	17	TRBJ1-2	TGTGCCAGCAGCTTATTGGTCCGAGGGTCTCGGGACTATGGCTACACCTTC	CASSLLVRGSRDYGYTF
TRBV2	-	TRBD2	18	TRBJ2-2	TGTGCCAGCAGAGTCGGGACTAGCGCCGCTTACCACACCGGGGAGCTGTTTTTT	CASRVGTSAAYHTGELFF
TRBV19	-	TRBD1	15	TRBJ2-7	TGTGCCAGTAGTATAGGGACAGGAGGCTCCTACGAGCAGTACTTC	CASSIGTGGSYEQYF
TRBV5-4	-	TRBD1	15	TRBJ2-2	TGTGCCAGCAGCCGACGCGGACAGGACACCGGGGAGCTGTTTTTT	CASSRRGQDTGELFF
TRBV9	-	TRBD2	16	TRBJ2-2	TGTGCCAGCAGCGCCCGAAGCGGGGGAGGCACCGGGGAGCTGTTTTTT	CASSARSGGGTGELFF
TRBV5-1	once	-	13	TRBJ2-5	TGCGCCAGCAGCTTGGGCTACGGGGAGACCCAGTACTTC	CASSLGYGETQYF
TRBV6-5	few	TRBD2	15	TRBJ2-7	TGTGCCAGCAGGAGACTAGCGGGAGAAAGCTACGAGCAGTACTTC	CASRRLAGESYEQYF
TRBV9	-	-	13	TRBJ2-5	TGTGCCAGCAGCTCCAACTTCCCCGAGACCCAGTACTTC	CASSSNFPETQYF
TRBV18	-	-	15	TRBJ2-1	TGTGCCAGCTCACCATTGAGGGAGGCCTACAATGAGCAGTTCTTC	CASSPLREAYNEQFF
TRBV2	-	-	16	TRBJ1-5	TGTGCCAGCAGTGAAGGTACATGGTATAGCAATCAGCCCCAGCATTTT	CASSEGTWYSNQPQHF
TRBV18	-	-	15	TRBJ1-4	TGTGCCAGCTCACCACCCTCGCAGGGCCCAGAAAAACTGTTTTTT	CASSPPSQGPEKLFF
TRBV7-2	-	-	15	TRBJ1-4	TGTGCCAGCAGCTTACTCGGGGGAACTAATGAAAAACTGTTTTTT	CASSLLGGTNEKLFF
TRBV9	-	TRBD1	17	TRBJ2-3	TGTGCCAGCAGCGTAGCCGGGCAGGGGGCTAGCACAGATACGCAGTATTTT	CASSVAGQGASTDTQYF
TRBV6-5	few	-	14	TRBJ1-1	TGTGCCAGCAATCGGGACATTTTAGACACTGAAGCTTTCTTT	CASNRDILDTEAFF
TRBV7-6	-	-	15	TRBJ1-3	TGTGCCAGCAGCTCCTCAGTCACAGCCGGAAACACCATATATTTT	CASSSSVTAGNTIYF
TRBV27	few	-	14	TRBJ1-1	TGTGCCAGCAGTTTCAATCCAGGAGGCACTGAAGCTTTCTTT	CASSFNPGGTEAFF
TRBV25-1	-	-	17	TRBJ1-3	TGTGCCAGCAGTGACCTTCGGAGGGGGTACTCTGGAAACACCATATATTTT	CASSDLRRGYSGNTIYF
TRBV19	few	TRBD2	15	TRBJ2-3	TGTGCCAGTAGATCCGGGACTAGCGAGACAGATACGCAGTATTTT	CASRSGTSETDTQYF
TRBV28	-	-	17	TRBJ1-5	TGTGCCAGCAGTCCCTACGGGGCAGGGTCCAGAAATCAGCCCCAGCATTTT	CASSPYGAGSRNQPQHF